A single sample gave rise to the 13 T cell receptor beta chains below, sequenced in a study of cytomegalovirus exposure and HLA in healthy donors. PCR was performed using 60 Vbeta and 13 Jbeta primers. Using immunoSEQ multiplex PCR, the repertoire was profiled, and TCRdb retains in-frame clones only, with some absent. The top ten clones hold 11% of a sample with about 69,000 clones, 74% of them seen once. Sequencing was done on a sample of PBMCs. The origin of the receptors is a woman in her sixties or seventies in good health and CMV-seropositive.

The chain has TRBV6-6 and TRBJ1-2, with 7 positions matching TRBD1. The CDR3 totals 14 residues. CDR1 and CDR2 from the germline V gene are MNHNY and SVGAGI (reference sequence). After removal of 10 bases from V and 8 bases from J, the junction contained 16 bases not matched to a gene. The CDR3 region is CATTLDRVSLGYTF. Written as DNA, the CDR3 is TGTGCCACTACATTAGACAGGGTTTCGCTCGGCTACACCTTC.

This clone was seen a single time. This chain connects TRBV5-4 to TRBJ1-1, with 8 positions matching TRBD1. Germline CDR1 and CDR2: SGHNT and YYREEE (reference sequence). Losses at the gene ends were 6 bases for V and 5 bases for J; bases not matched to a gene: 24. The CDR3 totals 19 residues. CDR3 nucleotide sequence: TGTGCCAGCATCCCAACAGGGACAGGAGCTTCGCGGACCGAAACTGAAGCTTTCTTT. Translating gives CASIPTGTGASRTETEAFF.

The V call is TRBV11-2, the J call TRBJ2-1; no clear D gene. Germline V gene lookup returns CDR1 SGHAT and CDR2 FQNNGV. Trimming cost V 0 bases and J 6 bases, with 15 bases left between them. This CDR3 has 16 residues. CDR3 amino acids: CASSLDMGLFINEQFF. As DNA, the CDR3 is TGTGCCAGCAGCTTAGATATGGGCTTATTCATCAATGAGCAGTTCTTC. Variable domain in full (rest from reference TRBV11-2 and TRBJ2-1): EAGVAQSPRYKIIEKRQSVAFWCNPISGHATLYWYQQILGQGPKLLIQFQNNGVVDDSQLPKDRFSAERLKGVDSTLKIQPAKLEDSAVYLCASSLDMGLFINEQFFGPGTRLTVL.

This clone was seen a single time. The chain combines TRBV6-1 with TRBJ1-2; 7 bases line up with TRBD1. CDR3 size: 13 residues. V lost 5 bases and J lost 5; bases outside the gene matches: 5. Germline V gene data show CDR1 as MNHNS and CDR2 as SASEGT. In DNA form, the CDR3 reads TGTGCCAGCAGTTTGGGGACAGTGTATGGCTACACCTTC. This gives the protein CASSLGTVYGYTF.

The chain has TRBV11-2 and TRBJ1-2; D unresolved. The V end lost 0 bases, the J end lost 0 bases, and 11 bases lay between the germline ends. The CDR3 is 16 amino acids. Germline V gene sequence: CDR1 SGHAT, CDR2 FQNNGV. CDR3 coding DNA: TGTGCCAGCAGCTTAGATCCCAGGTCGGCTAACTATGGCTACACCTTC. Translating gives CASSLDPRSANYGYTF.

The chain has TRBV30 and TRBJ2-5, with D possibly matching TRBD1 (5 bases). This CDR3 spans 15 amino acids. Trimming cost V 3 bases and J 2 bases, with 16 bases left between them. Germline V gives CDR1 GTSNPN, CDR2 SVGIG (reference sequence). This CDR3 is CAWSGTRGRQETQYF. The DNA for the CDR3 is TGTGCCTGGAGCGGCACAAGGGGCCGTCAAGAGACCCAGTACTTC.

The gene calls are TRBV11-3 and TRBJ2-2; 10 bases align to TRBD2. Germline trimming cut 5 bases from V and 5 bases from J; bases unmatched to any gene: 8. The germline V gene encodes CDR1 SGHNT and CDR2 YENEEA. The CDR3 consists of 16 residues. CDR3 sequence reads: CASSQILAGDTGELFF. For the CDR3, the DNA is TGTGCCAGCAGCCAGATCCTAGCGGGAGATACCGGGGAGCTGTTTTTT.

This clone was observed a few times. The chain recombines TRBV19 with TRBJ1-4; 8 positions agree with TRBD1. Germline values: CDR1 LNHDA, CDR2 SQIVND (reference sequence). CDR3 length: 15 amino acids. V shed 5 bases and J 7 bases; nucleotides not matched to a gene: 9. This CDR3 is CASSRQDRGGEKLFF. DNA for the CDR3: TGTGCCAGTAGTCGTCAAGACAGGGGAGGTGAAAAACTGTTTTTT.

The genes are TRBV7-6 and TRBJ1-6; TRBD1 matches at 10 bases. The germline CDR1 and CDR2 sequences are SGHVS and FNYEAQ. There are 15 residues in the CDR3. V dropped 3 bases and J dropped 9; count of bases not matched to a gene: 5. The CDR3 here is CASSFGQGVFSPLHF. The DNA of the CDR3 is TGTGCCAGCAGCTTTGGACAGGGGGTTTTTTCACCCCTCCACTTT.

The chain carries TRBV6-5 and TRBJ1-2, with D perhaps TRBD1 (6 bases). This CDR3 contains 15 residues. Trimming shortened V by 5 bases and J by 0 bases, and 13 bases separated the two germline ends. Looked up from germline, CDR1 is MNHEY and CDR2 is SVGAGI. The CDR3 DNA is TGTGCCAGCAGTACTATGGGGACATCTAACTATGGCTACACCTTC. As protein: CASSTMGTSNYGYTF.

The rearrangement links TRBV2 to TRBJ1-1; weak D call: TRBD1 (5 bases). The CDR3 loop spans 13 amino acids. Germline V gene lookup returns CDR1 SNHLY and CDR2 FYNNEI. V lost 6 bases, J lost 2 bases, and 10 bases lay in between. The CDR3 spells CASRVQGNTEAFF. DNA for the CDR3: TGTGCCAGCAGAGTTCAGGGTAACACTGAAGCTTTCTTT.

The J gene is TRBJ2-7, the V gene TRBV2, with 12 bases fitting TRBD2. V dropped 6 bases and J dropped 2; count of bases not matched to a gene: 8. CDR1 is SNHLY, CDR2 FYNNEI, per germline. CDR3 length equals 16 residues. The CDR3 DNA reads as TGTGCCAGCAGCCCCGGGACTAGCGGGTTTACCTACGAGCAGTACTTC. Amino acids: CASSPGTSGFTYEQYF.

The genes are TRBV10-1 and TRBJ1-2; TRBD1 is a possible D gene (6 bases). CDR1 and CDR2 (germline): WNHNN, SYGVQD (reference sequence). The V end was cut by 3 bases, the J end by 5 bases, with 10 bases between. The CDR3 covers 13 residues. The CDR3 loop is CASSDGQGYGYTF. The CDR3 coding sequence is TGCGCCAGCAGTGATGGCCAGGGGTATGGCTACACCTTC.